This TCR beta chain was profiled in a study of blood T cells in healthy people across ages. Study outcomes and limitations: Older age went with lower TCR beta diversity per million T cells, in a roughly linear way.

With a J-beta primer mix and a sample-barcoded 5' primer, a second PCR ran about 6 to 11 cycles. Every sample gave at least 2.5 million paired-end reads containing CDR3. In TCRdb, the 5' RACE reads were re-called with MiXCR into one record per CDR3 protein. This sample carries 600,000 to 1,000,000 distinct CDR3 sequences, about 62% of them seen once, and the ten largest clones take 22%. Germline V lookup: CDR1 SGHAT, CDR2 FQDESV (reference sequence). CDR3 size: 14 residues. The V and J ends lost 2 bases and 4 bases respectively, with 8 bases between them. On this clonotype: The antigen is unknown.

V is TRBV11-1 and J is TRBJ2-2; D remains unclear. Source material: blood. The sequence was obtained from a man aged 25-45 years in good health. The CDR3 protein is CASSLLASTGELFF. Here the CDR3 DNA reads TGTGCCAGCAGCTTACTCGCGAGCACCGGGGAGCTGTTTTTT.